A single sample gave rise to the 11 T cell receptor beta chains below, sequenced in a study of T cells of healthy individuals. TCRdb reprocessed the 5' RACE reads via MiXCR and lists one record per CDR3 protein. Among around 63,000 distinct CDR3 sequences, around 15% were seen once, and the ten largest hold less than 6%. These receptors came from a human donor in good health.

V and J are TRBV4-1 and TRBJ2-7; perhaps TRBD2 as D (6 bases). Germline-derived CDR1 and CDR2 are MGHRA and YSYEKL. CDR3 length: 13 amino acids. The germline V and J ends were trimmed by 4 bases and 13 bases, with 20 bases remaining between them. CDR3: CASSRLPASATYF. The CDR3 bases are TGCGCCAGCAGCCGCCTCCCGGCTAGCGCGACCTACTTC.

This clonotype appeared many times. V is TRBV5-6 and J is TRBJ2-7; D perhaps matches TRBD2 (6 bases). In germline, CDR1 is SGHDT, CDR2 YYEEEE. Trimming removed 4 bases from V and 2 bases from J, with 13 bases in between. This CDR3 is built from 14 residues. CDR3 DNA: TGTGCCAGCAGCCCCCCCCGGAGGGCCTACGAGCAGTACTTC. Amino acid sequence: CASSPPRRAYEQYF.

This clonotype was seen at least ten times. V usage is TRBV12-3 or TRBV12-4 and J usage is TRBJ1-2; possibly TRBD1 for D (5 bases). This CDR3 region has 15 residues. With 3 bases removed from V and 6 bases from J, the gap between germline ends came to 17 bases. The CDR3 sequence: CASSFEGFRSDGYTF. CDR3 sequence (DNA): TGTGCCAGCAGTTTTGAGGGGTTTCGGTCAGATGGCTACACCTTC.

This clonotype was seen a handful of times. V and J are TRBV11-2 and TRBJ2-7, with 13 bases that match TRBD2. The CDR3 sequence is 15 residues long. Germline lookup yields CDR1 SGHAT and CDR2 FQNNGV. J was trimmed by 2 bases and V by 5 bases; bases with no gene match: 3. The CDR3 region is CASSGTSGGAYEQYF. DNA for the CDR3: TGTGCCAGCAGCGGTACTAGCGGGGGGGCCTACGAGCAGTACTTC.

In its sample, this clonotype was seen many times. The V gene is TRBV28, the J gene TRBJ2-3, with a possible D match to TRBD1 (6 bases). This CDR3 contains 18 residues. V gave up 2 bases and J gave up 4 bases, with 22 bases separating them. Germline values: CDR1 MDHEN, CDR2 SYDVKM. In nucleotides, the CDR3 is TGTGCCAGCAGTTTACGGTTGGGGGCCAATCGCTTGGCAGATACGCAGTATTTT. This sequence encodes CASSLRLGANRLADTQYF.

This clonotype was detected ten times or more. The chain uses TRBV28 and TRBJ2-3; D may match TRBD1 or TRBD2 (5 bases each). With 5 bases removed from V and 3 bases from J, the gap between germline ends came to 24 bases. The CDR3 covers 18 residues. CDR1 is MDHEN and CDR2 is SYDVKM in the germline V gene. The CDR3 here is CASSRYRKGSGRTDTQYF. DNA for the CDR3: TGTGCCAGCAGTCGTTATCGTAAGGGGAGCGGAAGAACAGATACGCAGTATTTT.

This clonotype was seen more than once but under ten times. The V call is TRBV4-3, the J call TRBJ2-3; unclear D gene. Germline CDR1 and CDR2: LGHNA and YSLEER. V was clipped by 0 bases and J by 5 bases, with 9 bases between them. The CDR3 is made up of 14 amino acids. CDR3 sequence: CASSQDSLGDTQYF. The CDR3 coding sequence is TGCGCCAGCAGCCAAGACTCTCTAGGAGATACGCAGTATTTT.

There are many counts of this clonotype. This sequence joins TRBV21-1 and TRBJ2-4; the table's D call, TRBD1, has no DNA check behind it. TRBV21-1 is reported as a pseudogene. This CDR3 contains 15 residues. The CDR3 DNA reads as TGTGCCAGCGAGGCAACACCCGGCCACAAAAACATTCAGTACTTC. It yields the protein CASEATPGHKNIQYF.

The rearrangement joins TRBV7-2 to TRBJ2-5; tentatively, D is TRBD1 (6 bases). Trimming shortened V by 1 base and J by 5 bases, and 11 bases separated the two germline ends. Per the germline V gene, CDR1 is SGHTA and CDR2 is FQGNSA. This CDR3 spans 14 amino acids. The CDR3 coding sequence is TGTGCCAGCAGCTTAGTTGGGGGCCGGGAGACCCAGTACTTC. Its translation is CASSLVGGRETQYF.

This chain uses TRBV4-1 with TRBJ2-3, with D possibly called TRBD1 or TRBD2 (6 bases each). The V and J ends lost 7 bases and 2 bases respectively, with 16 bases between them. CDR1 and CDR2 (germline): MGHRA, YSYEKL. This CDR3 contains 15 residues. CDR3 nucleotide sequence: TGCGCCAGCAAGACTAAGGGGGGACTCACAGATACGCAGTATTTT. Amino acids: CASKTKGGLTDTQYF.

This rearrangement joins TRBV23-1 to TRBJ2-5, with TRBD2 identical over 12 bases. TRBV23-1 is labeled an ORF, and its function is uncertain. The CDR3 contains 16 residues. J gave up 3 bases and V 6 bases, and 8 bases lay outside the gene matches. In DNA, the CDR3 is TGCGCCAGCAGCCTAACTAGCGGGGGGCCGAAAGAGACCCAGTACTTC. It codes for CASSLTSGGPKETQYF.